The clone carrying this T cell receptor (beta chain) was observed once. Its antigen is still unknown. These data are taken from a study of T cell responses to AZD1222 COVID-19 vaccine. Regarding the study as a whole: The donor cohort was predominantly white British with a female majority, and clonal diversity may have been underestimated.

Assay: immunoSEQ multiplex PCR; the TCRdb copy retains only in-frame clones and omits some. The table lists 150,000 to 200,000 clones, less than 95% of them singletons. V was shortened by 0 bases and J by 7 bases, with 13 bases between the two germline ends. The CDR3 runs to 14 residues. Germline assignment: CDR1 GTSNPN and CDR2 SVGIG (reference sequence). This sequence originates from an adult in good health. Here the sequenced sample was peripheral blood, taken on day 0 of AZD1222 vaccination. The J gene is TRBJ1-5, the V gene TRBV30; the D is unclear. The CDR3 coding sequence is TGTGCCTGGAGTGTCGGGGAGGGTTGGCAGCCCCAGCATTTT. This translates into CAWSVGEGWQPQHF. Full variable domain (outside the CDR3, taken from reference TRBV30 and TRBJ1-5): SQTIHQWPATLVQPVGSPLSLECTVEGTSNPNLYWYRQAAGRGLQLLFYSVGIGQISSEVPQNLSASRPQDRQFILSSKKLLLSDSGFYLCAWSVGEGWQPQHFGDGTRLSIL.